The clone carrying this TCR beta chain appeared many times. The sample comes from a study of regulatory T cells in long-lasting Graves disease. CDR3 size: 14 residues. Germline assignment: CDR1 SQVTM and CDR2 ANQGSEA. The V segment lost 6 bases and the J segment 2 bases; nucleotides outside the gene matches: 5. Stated time point: newly diagnosed GD, antithyroid drugs for less than 3 months. From RNA extracted from PBMCs, the TCR library was made. Libraries of TCR beta came from iRepertoire HTBI primers plus Arm-PCR of CDR3 regions. In the original analysis: The samples included around 62 TRBV and 15 or so TRBJ segments. One entry per CDR3 protein, called by TCRdb with MiXCR from the multiplex PCR reads. It is TCRdb's table, rather than the study itself, that gives the V and J calls and clone size. The table lists hundreds of thousands of distinct CDR3 sequences, approximately 15% of them singletons.

In addition, the sample was reused for a study of T cells in Graves' hyperthyroidism and ophthalmopathy.

The receptor was derived from a woman aged 40 to 49 with Graves disease. Sequencing was performed on peripheral blood mononuclear cells (PBMCs), taken at new diagnosis, from a patient treated with antithyroid drugs. The gene calls are TRBV29-1 and TRBJ2-3, with 10 positions matching TRBD2. CDR3 coding DNA: TGCAGCGTCACCACTAGCGGGAACACAGATACGCAGTATTTT. The encoded protein is CSVTTSGNTDTQYF.